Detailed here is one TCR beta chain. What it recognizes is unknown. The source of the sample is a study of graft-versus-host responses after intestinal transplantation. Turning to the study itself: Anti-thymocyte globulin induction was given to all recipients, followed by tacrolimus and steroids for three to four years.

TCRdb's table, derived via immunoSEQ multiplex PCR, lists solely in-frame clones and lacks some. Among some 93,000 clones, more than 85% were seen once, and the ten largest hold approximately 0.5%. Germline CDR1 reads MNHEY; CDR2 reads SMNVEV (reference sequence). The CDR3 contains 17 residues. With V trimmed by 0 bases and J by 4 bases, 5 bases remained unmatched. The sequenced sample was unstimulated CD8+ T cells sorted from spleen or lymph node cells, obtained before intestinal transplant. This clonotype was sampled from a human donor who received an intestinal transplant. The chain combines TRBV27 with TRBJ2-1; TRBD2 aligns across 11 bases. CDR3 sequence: CASSLSGLADLYNEQFF. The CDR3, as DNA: TGTGCCAGCAGTTTATCGGGACTAGCGGACCTATACAATGAGCAGTTCTTC.